This T cell receptor (beta chain) was obtained from a study of CD8 T cells in ankylosing spondylitis. At least ten counts were recorded for this clonotype. Its antigen is currently unknown. Study-wide points: Existing reports had already noted some motif variants in reactive arthritis synovial fluid and blood. Reported data indicate significant enrichment of disease-linked clones within matched ankylosing spondylitis synovial fluid.

TCRdb processed the 5' RACE reads anew with MiXCR; each CDR3 protein has one entry. The table records 200,000 to 250,000 distinct CDR3 sequences, about 11% of them present only once. This CDR3 has 14 residues. Germline values: CDR1 SGHVS, CDR2 FQNEAQ. Trimming pared 0 bases from V and 7 bases from J, leaving 12 bases between. Sequencing was performed on blood, either unsorted or a sorted T cell fraction (not recorded which). The chain uses TRBV7-8 and TRBJ1-1; D uncertain. The TCR sequence derives from a male donor with ankylosing spondylitis or in good health (not recorded which). The CDR3 sequence: CASSLAARESEAFF. The CDR3 DNA reads as TGTGCCAGCAGCTTAGCGGCCCGGGAGAGTGAAGCTTTCTTT. The entire variable domain, with the rest obtained from reference TRBV7-8 and TRBJ1-1, is as follows: GAGVSQSPRYKVAKRGQDVALRCDPISGHVSLFWYQQALGQGPEFLTYFQNEAQLDKSGLPSDRFFAERPEGSVSTLKIQRTQQEDSAVYLCASSLAARESEAFFGQGTRLTVV.